One and the same sample provided the 12 T cell receptor beta chains below, sequenced in a study of blood T cell repertoires in COVID-19. Profiling relied on immunoSEQ multiplex PCR, and the TCRdb table lists in-frame clones only, not all of them. In the table there are 200,000 to 300,000 clones, around 90% of which are singletons. The source material was peripheral blood. The receptors here all came from a man in his fifties or sixties who had recovered from COVID-19.

The chain recombines TRBV5-1 with TRBJ2-1, with D possibly being TRBD1 (6 bases). This CDR3 region has 13 residues. Trimming pared 3 bases from V and 12 bases from J, leaving 16 bases between. The germline V gene has CDR1 SGHRS and CDR2 YFSETQ. In DNA, the CDR3 is TGCGCCAGCAGCTCCCAGGCCCCGACAGGGCAGTTCTTC. This translates into CASSSQAPTGQFF.

This clone has more than one count but fewer than ten. The rearrangement links TRBV12-3 or TRBV12-4 to TRBJ1-2, with a tentative D call TRBD1 (5 bases). Trimming removed 5 bases at V and 5 bases at J, with 6 bases between. This CDR3 has 11 residues. The CDR3 nucleotides read TGTGCCAGCAGTCAGGGATATGGCTACACCTTC. This translates into CASSQGYGYTF.

The chain's CDR3 is CASSHDSVNTEAFF. The CDR3 region has the DNA TGTGCCAGCAGTCACGACAGTGTGAACACTGAAGCTTTCTTT. The chain employs TRBV7-9 and TRBJ1-1; perhaps TRBD1 as D (5 bases). The ends were cut back, 6 bases at V and 0 bases at J, with 11 bases in the middle. Germline values: CDR1 SEHNR, CDR2 FQNEAQ (reference sequence). The CDR3 loop spans 14 amino acids.

The chain links TRBV7-6 to TRBJ2-3; TRBD1 aligns across 7 bases. The CDR3 sequence is 15 residues long. Germline lookup yields CDR1 SGHVS and CDR2 FNYEAQ. With V trimmed by 6 bases and J by 1 base, 7 bases remained unmatched. The DNA for the CDR3 is TGTGCCAGCAGTCTTACGGGGACAGGCACAGATACGCAGTATTTT. It translates to CASSLTGTGTDTQYF. The full variable domain, completed using reference TRBV7-6 and TRBJ2-3, is GAGVSQSPRYKVTKRGQDVALRCDPISGHVSLYWYRQALGQGPEFLTYFNYEAQQDKSGLPNDRFSAERPEGSISTLTIQRTEQRDSAMYRCASSLTGTGTDTQYFGPGTRLTVL.

The gene calls are TRBV30 and TRBJ1-2; D remains unclear. Germline-derived CDR1 and CDR2 are GTSNPN and SVGIG (reference sequence). CDR3 length: 12 residues. Trimming took 3 bases from V and 0 from J, leaving 5 bases between them. The CDR3 region is CAWRGANYGYTF. CDR3 nucleotide sequence: TGTGCCTGGAGGGGAGCTAACTATGGCTACACCTTC.

The chain is built from TRBV6-5 and TRBJ1-1; 10 nucleotides match TRBD1. The trim removed 2 bases at V and 11 bases at J, leaving 11 bases unmatched. Germline assignment: CDR1 MNHEY and CDR2 SVGAGI. CDR3 length: 15 amino acids. CDR3 sequence: CASSYHGTGVRTAFF. The CDR3, as DNA: TGTGCCAGCAGTTACCATGGGACAGGGGTAAGAACGGCTTTCTTT.

The chain has TRBV19 and TRBJ1-4; maybe TRBD1 (5 bases). V dropped 2 bases and J dropped 0 bases, with 13 bases sitting between them. The CDR3 covers 17 residues. Germline V lookup: CDR1 LNHDA, CDR2 SQIVND (reference sequence). For the CDR3, the DNA is TGTGCCAGTAGTATAACGGACACGACAGCAACTAATGAAAAACTGTTTTTT. Its translation is CASSITDTTATNEKLFF.

The V and J genes are TRBV9 and TRBJ2-1, with D perhaps matching TRBD2 (6 bases). Trimming cost V 0 bases and J 0 bases, with 7 bases left between them. The CDR3 covers 15 residues. The germline V gene encodes CDR1 SGDLS and CDR2 YYNGEE. The CDR3 loop reads CASSVAEGSYNEQFF. As DNA, the CDR3 is TGTGCCAGCAGCGTAGCGGAGGGCTCCTACAATGAGCAGTTCTTC.

This chain joins TRBV18 and TRBJ1-3; D not certain. The germline V and J ends were trimmed by 4 bases and 0 bases, with 10 bases remaining between them. Per the germline V gene, CDR1 is KGHSH and CDR2 is LQKENI. The CDR3 consists of 15 residues. The CDR3 region has the DNA TGTGCCAGCTCACTCTCGGGGATCTCTGGAAACACCATATATTTT. Its translation: CASSLSGISGNTIYF. The full variable domain, rest sourced from reference TRBV18 and TRBJ1-3, is NAGVMQNPRHLVRRRGQEARLRCSPMKGHSHVYWYRQLPEEGLKFMVYLQKENIIDESGMPKERFSAEFPKEGPSILRIQQVVRGDSAAYFCASSLSGISGNTIYFGEGSWLTVV.

The chain links TRBV7-6 to TRBJ1-2; a weak D match, TRBD1 (6 bases). The CDR3 sequence is 16 residues long. Germline V gene data show CDR1 as SGHVS and CDR2 as FNYEAQ. Between the trimmed V and J ends, which lost 1 base and 3 bases, there was a span of 15 bases. Written as DNA, the CDR3 is TGTGCCAGCAGCTTAGTAGCGGGGGGCCGGGACTATGGCTACACCTTC. Its protein product is CASSLVAGGRDYGYTF.

This chain uses TRBV7-9 with TRBJ2-4; maybe TRBD1 (5 bases). This CDR3 is 13 amino acids long. Germline lookup yields CDR1 SEHNR and CDR2 FQNEAQ (reference sequence). V lost 1 base and J 8 bases, leaving 9 bases between the germline ends. The CDR3 loop is CASSLGTSDIQYF. CDR3 DNA: TGTGCCAGCAGCTTAGGGACATCGGACATTCAGTACTTC.

The V gene is TRBV6-5, the J gene TRBJ1-5; perhaps TRBD1 as D (5 bases). Germline V gene sequence: CDR1 MNHEY, CDR2 SVGAGI. The germline V and J ends were trimmed by 0 bases and 4 bases, with 10 bases remaining between them. The CDR3 loop spans 15 amino acids. The CDR3 sequence: CASSYSVGGNQPQHF. DNA of the CDR3: TGTGCCAGCAGTTACTCGGTGGGGGGGAATCAGCCCCAGCATTTT.